The clone carrying this T cell receptor beta chain was recorded a few times. Its matching antigen is unknown. Each CDR3 protein gets one entry after TCRdb re-called the 5' RACE reads with MiXCR. The sample includes hundreds of thousands of distinct CDR3 sequences, about 10% of them seen just once. The source of the sample is a study of T cells after yellow fever vaccination. The study's findings and limits: A weaker but faster secondary response was observed, peaking on day 5 versus 15.

Sequenced material: CD4+ T cells sorted from PBMCs, taken 5 days after the yellow fever booster vaccination. The sequence derives from a man aged 18 to 29 who received the YFV17D yellow fever vaccine.

The CDR3 loop is CSARRSPEKLFF. Written as DNA, the CDR3 is TGCAGTGCTAGGCGGAGCCCTGAAAAACTGTTTTTT. This sequence joins TRBV20-1 and TRBJ1-4; D is uncertain. The germline V and J ends were trimmed by 3 bases and 7 bases, with 9 bases remaining between them. Looked up from germline, CDR1 is DFQATT and CDR2 is SNEGSKA (reference sequence). CDR3 length equals 12 residues.